In its sample, the clone carrying this T cell receptor beta chain ranks as medium-sized. Antigen specificity is unknown. Through a sample-barcoded 5' primer and a J-beta primer mix, a second PCR was run for about 6 to 12 cycles. A single record per CDR3 protein comes from TCRdb applying MiXCR to the 5' RACE reads. Counted here are some 920,000 distinct CDR3 sequences, 45% to 60% occurring once; the ten biggest clones make up 20% to 25%. The data were obtained in a study of blood T cells in healthy people across ages. Samples had at least 6 million PBMCs isolated from them. V was clipped by 5 bases and J by 0 bases; unmatched bases: 9. The length of the CDR3 is 17 residues. Looked up from germline, CDR1 is DFQATT and CDR2 is SNEGSKA (reference sequence). Points from the study as a whole: CMV infection status of these donors was not known. Naive and antigen-experienced cells could not be conclusively compared, given unsorted PBMCs.

This rearrangement joins TRBV20-1 to TRBJ2-1; TRBD2 aligns across 11 bases. The sample was blood. This receptor was taken from a woman aged 55-69 years in good health. In nucleotides, the CDR3 is TGCAGTGCTTTACGACTAGCGGGACAAGCCTCCTACAATGAGCAGTTCTTC. It encodes CSALRLAGQASYNEQFF.